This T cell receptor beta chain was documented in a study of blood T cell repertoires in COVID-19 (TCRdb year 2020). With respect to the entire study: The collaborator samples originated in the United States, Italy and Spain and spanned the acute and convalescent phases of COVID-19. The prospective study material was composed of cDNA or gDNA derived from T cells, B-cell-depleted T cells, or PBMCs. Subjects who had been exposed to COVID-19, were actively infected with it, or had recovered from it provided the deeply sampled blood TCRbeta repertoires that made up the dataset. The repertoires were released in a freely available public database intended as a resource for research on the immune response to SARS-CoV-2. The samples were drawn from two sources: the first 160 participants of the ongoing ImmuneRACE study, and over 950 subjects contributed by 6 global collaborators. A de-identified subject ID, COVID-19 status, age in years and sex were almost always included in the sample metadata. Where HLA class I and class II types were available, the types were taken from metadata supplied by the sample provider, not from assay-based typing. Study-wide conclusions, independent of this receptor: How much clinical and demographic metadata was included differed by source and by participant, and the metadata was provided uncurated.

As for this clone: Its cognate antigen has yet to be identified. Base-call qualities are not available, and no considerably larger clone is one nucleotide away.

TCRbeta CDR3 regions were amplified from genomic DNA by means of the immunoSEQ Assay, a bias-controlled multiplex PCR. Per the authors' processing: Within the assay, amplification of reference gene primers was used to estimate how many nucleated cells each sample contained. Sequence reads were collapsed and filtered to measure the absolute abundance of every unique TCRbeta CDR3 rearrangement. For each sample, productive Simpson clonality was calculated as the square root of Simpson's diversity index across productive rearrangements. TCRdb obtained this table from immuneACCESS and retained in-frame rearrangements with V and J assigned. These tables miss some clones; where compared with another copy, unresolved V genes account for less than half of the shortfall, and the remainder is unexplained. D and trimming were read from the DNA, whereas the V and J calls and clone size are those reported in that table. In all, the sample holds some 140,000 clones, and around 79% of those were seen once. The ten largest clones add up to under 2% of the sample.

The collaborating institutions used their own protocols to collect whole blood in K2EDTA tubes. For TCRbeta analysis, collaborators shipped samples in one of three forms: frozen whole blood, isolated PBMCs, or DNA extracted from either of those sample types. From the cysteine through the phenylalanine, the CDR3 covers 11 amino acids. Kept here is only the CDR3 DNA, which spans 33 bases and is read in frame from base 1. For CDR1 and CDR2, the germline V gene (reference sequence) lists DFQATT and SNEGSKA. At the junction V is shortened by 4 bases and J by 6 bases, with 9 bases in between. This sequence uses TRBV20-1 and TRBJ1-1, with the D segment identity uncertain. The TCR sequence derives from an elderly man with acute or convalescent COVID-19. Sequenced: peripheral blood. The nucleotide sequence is TGCAGTGCTATGAGGGCCGCTGAAGCTTTCTTT. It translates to CSAMRAAEAFF.